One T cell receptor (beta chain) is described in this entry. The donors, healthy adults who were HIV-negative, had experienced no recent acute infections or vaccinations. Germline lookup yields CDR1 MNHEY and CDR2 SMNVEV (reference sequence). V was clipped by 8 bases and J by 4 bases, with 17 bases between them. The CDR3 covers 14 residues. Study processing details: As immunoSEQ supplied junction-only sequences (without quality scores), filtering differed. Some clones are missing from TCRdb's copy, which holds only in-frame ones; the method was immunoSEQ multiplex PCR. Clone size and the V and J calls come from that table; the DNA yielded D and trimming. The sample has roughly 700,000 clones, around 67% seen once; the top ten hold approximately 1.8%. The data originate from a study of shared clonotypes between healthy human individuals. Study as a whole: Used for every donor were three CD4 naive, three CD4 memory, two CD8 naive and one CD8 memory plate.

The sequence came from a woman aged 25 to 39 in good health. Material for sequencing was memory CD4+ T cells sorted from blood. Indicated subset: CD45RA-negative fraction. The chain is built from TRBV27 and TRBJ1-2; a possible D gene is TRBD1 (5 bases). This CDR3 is CASGPGGWIYGYTF. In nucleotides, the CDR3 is TGTGCCAGCGGCCCGGGGGGGTGGATCTATGGCTACACCTTC.